The sequence of this TCR beta chain was determined in a study of blood T cell repertoires in COVID-19. About the study: Acute and convalescent COVID-19 specimens originated in the United States, Italy and Spain. The cDNA or gDNA used as material had been derived from T cells, B-cell-depleted T cells, or PBMCs.

CDR3 length: 15 amino acids. The ends lost 3 bases at V and 4 bases at J; junction bases unmatched: 9. Germline V gene data show CDR1 as DFQATT and CDR2 as SNEGSKA (reference sequence). As processed by the authors: The assay estimated nucleated cells by amplifying reference gene primers. Produced via immunoSEQ multiplex PCR; TCRdb's table is partial and in-frame only. V and J calls and clone size come straight from that table; D and trimming were deduced from the DNA. The profile shows around 97,000 clones, over 75% of them singletons. This clonotype was sampled from a human donor in a cohort sampled during active COVID-19. The specimen sequenced was peripheral blood. The chain is built from TRBV20-1 and TRBJ1-1, with TRBD1 matching over 9 bases. DNA for the CDR3: TGCAGTGCTAGTTTTTGGGGACAGGGTAGCACTGAAGCTTTCTTT. Protein product: CSASFWGQGSTEAFF.